Included here is one TCR beta chain sequence, with context. The specificity of this receptor is unknown. No base quality values were provided; no much bigger clone lies one nucleotide off. Only healthy Caucasian donors were included. The data originate from a study of identical twins (dated by TCRdb to the mid-2010s). Study-wide context: TCR alpha and beta repertoires from monozygotic twins, unrelated adults of various ages and cord blood were deep-sequenced to test whether fetal clonotypes persist. Replicate twin experiments were performed at different times using different library preparation protocols to rule out contamination. The paper's findings and limits, for the study overall: Out-of-frame TCR alpha sequences shared between twins showed an excess of low generation-probability sequences compared with coincidental sharing between unrelated individuals. A weaker excess of twin sharing was found in beta out-of-frame sequences because the signal-to-noise ratio was lowered by fewer shared sequences. In monozygotic twins, recombination models systematically underestimated out-of-frame TCR alpha sharing, but the models matched the sharing seen between unrelated individuals. Invariant T cells such as MAIT and iNKT could partly confound zero-insertion analyses, although diverse VJ usage argued against such confounding for most clonotypes. Conclusions relied on cross-sectional statistical analysis, since the same donors could not be followed over many years. Fewer insertions were carried by abundant cord blood beta clonotypes, a similar but weaker trend appeared in young adult naive repertoires, and no such trend appeared in memory repertoires.

The CDR3 goes from the cysteine to the phenylalanine over 12 residues. Of all the DNA, just the CDR3 is kept, 36 bases in frame from base 1. V is pared back by 4 bases and J by 7 bases, with 10 bases lying between the germline termini. Preparation of the library involved 5' RACE. Sequencing instrument: Illumina HiSeq 2000. A universal primer binding site was added through template switching, and the final cDNA carried a unique molecular identifier so that TCR cDNA molecules could be counted accurately. Specific primers in the conserved constant-segment region were used to synthesize first-strand cDNA for TCR alpha and beta chains. To control for contamination, every cDNA library was double barcoded, receiving both a SMART-Mk sample barcode and Illumina barcodes. TruSeq adapter sequences, together with Illumina sample barcodes, were added in two successive PCR steps. Sequencing of the TCR alpha and beta cDNA libraries was done on the Illumina HiSeq platform using custom primers. The source study handled its data this way. MiGEC processed the raw reads to extract unique molecular identifiers, while MiXCR was used to determine the CDR3 positions. For each individual, recombination models were inferred using an EM algorithm with the repgenHMM and IGoR tools. The analysis of shared clonotypes was done with the tcR package in R, with sharing normalized by the product of cloneset sizes. To study raw recombination without the effects of thymic and clonal selection, out-of-frame nonproductive sequences were analyzed. The public reads were reprocessed in TCRdb via fastp at Q25 and MiXCR, keeping in-frame beta chains. Every CDR3 protein is listed once, alongside the most common genes and DNA of its rows. These V and J calls originate from TCRdb's pipeline instead of the authors' own analysis. Present in this sample are 1.5 million to 2 million distinct CDR3 sequences, around 29% of which were seen just once. The ten largest clones take up around 0.3% of the sample.

The chain employs TRBV12-3 or TRBV12-4 and TRBJ1-1, with the D gene not clear enough to name. Sample: cord blood. The receptor was isolated from a newborn girl in good health. The DNA sequence is as follows: TGTGCCAGCAGTTACAAGGGCTTTGAAGCTTTCTTT. Translated, this is CASSYKGFEAFF.